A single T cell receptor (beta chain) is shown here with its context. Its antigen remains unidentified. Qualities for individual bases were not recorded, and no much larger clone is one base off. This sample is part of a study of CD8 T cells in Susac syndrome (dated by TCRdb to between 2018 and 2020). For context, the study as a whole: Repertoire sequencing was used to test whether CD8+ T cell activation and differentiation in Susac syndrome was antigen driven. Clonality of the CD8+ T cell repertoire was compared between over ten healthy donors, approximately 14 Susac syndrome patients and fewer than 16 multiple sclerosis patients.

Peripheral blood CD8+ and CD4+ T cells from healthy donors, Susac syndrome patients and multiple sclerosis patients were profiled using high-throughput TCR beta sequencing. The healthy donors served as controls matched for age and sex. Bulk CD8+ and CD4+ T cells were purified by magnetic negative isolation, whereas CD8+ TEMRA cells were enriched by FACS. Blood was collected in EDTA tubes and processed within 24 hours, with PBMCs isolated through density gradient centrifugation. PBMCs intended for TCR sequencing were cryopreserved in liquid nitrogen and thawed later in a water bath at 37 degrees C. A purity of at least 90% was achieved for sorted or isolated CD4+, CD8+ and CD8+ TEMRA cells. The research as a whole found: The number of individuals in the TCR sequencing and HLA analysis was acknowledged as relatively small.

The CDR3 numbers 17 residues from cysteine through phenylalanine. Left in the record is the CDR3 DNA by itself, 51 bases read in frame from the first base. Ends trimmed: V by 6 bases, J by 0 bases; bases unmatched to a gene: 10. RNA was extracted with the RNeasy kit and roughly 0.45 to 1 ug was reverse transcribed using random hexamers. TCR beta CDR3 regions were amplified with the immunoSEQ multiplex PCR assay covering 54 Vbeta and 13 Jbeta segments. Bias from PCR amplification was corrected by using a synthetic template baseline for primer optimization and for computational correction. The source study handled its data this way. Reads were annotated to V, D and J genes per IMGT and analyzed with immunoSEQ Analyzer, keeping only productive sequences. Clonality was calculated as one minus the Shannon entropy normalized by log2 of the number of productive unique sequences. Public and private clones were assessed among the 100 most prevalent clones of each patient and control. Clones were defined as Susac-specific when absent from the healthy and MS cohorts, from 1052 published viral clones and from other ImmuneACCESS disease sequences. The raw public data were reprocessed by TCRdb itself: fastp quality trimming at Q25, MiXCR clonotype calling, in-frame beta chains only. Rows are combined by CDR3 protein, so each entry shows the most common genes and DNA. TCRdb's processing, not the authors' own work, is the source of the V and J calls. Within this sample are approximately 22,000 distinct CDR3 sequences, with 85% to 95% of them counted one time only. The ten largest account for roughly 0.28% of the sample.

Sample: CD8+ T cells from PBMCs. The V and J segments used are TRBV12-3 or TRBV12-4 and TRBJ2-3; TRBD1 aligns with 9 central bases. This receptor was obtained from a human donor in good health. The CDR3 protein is CASREGQGPTSTDTQYF. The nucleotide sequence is TGTGCCAGCAGGGAGGGACAGGGACCCACTAGCACAGATACGCAGTATTTT.